These 18 T cell receptor beta chains share one sample of origin, sequenced in a study of blood T cells in healthy people across ages. The authors ran a second PCR of roughly 6 to 12 cycles using a sample-barcoded 5' primer and a J-beta primer mix. TCRdb fed the 5' RACE reads into MiXCR, producing one record per CDR3 protein. The sample lists about 650,000 distinct CDR3 sequences; approximately 52% were seen once. The source material was blood. Every receptor here comes from a woman of 80 years or more in good health.

In regard to this clonotype: Mismatch with germline at one junction end may stem from a read error. The rearrangement joins TRBV4-2 to TRBJ2-7, with D uncertain. CDR3 size: 13 residues. Germline V CDR1 and CDR2: LGHNA, YNFKEQ. The CDR3 bases are TGTGCCAGCATCCAAGGTCTCTCCTACGAGCAGTACTTC. This gives the protein CASIQGLSYEQYF.

About this clonotype: A much larger clone lies one base from this, so it may be a read error. The chain is built from TRBV11-2 and TRBJ2-1, with 8 nucleotides matching TRBD2. The CDR3 consists of 14 residues. V shed 7 bases and J 0 bases; nucleotides not matched to a gene: 2. The germline V gene has CDR1 SGHAT and CDR2 FQNNGV. CDR3 nucleotides: TGTGCCAGCACCCGGGGGGGCTCCTACAATGAGCAGTTCTTC. Translation gives CASTRGGSYNEQFF.

This clonotype came up a few times. The chain has TRBV24-1 and TRBJ2-1; TRBD1 matches 10 bases. This CDR3 is 17 amino acids long. CDR1 and CDR2 from the germline V gene are KGHDR and SFDVKD. V was clipped by 5 bases and J by 1 base; unmatched bases: 7. The CDR3 DNA is TGTGCCACCAGTGGGGGGACAGGGGCTAGGTCCTACAATGAGCAGTTCTTC. This gives the protein CATSGGTGARSYNEQFF.

This clonotype showed up many times. The V call is TRBV4-1, the J call TRBJ2-7, with 9 bases fitting TRBD2. This CDR3 is built from 15 residues. Germline-derived CDR1 and CDR2 are MGHRA and YSYEKL. The V segment lost 1 base and the J segment 6 bases; nucleotides outside the gene matches: 7. The CDR3 loop is CASSQGTSAALEQYF. The CDR3 DNA reads as TGCGCCAGCAGCCAAGGGACTAGCGCCGCCCTCGAGCAGTACTTC.

V is TRBV10-3 and J is TRBJ2-2; 7 nucleotides match TRBD1. Germline loops: CDR1 ENHRY, CDR2 SYGVKD. The CDR3 sequence is 15 residues long. With 3 bases clipped from V and 5 bases from J, the junction kept 6 bases outside the gene matches. The CDR3 nucleotides read TGTGCCATCAGTGAACCGACAGGGATTACCGGGGAGCTGTTTTTT. Translated, it gives CAISEPTGITGELFF.

About this clonotype: A read error may explain this, as a much larger clone is one base away. The V and J genes are TRBV5-1 and TRBJ2-5, with 8 bases matching TRBD2. Germline V gene lookup returns CDR1 SGHRS and CDR2 YFSETQ. The CDR3 runs to 13 residues. CDR3 nucleotide sequence: TGCACCAGCAGTAGCGGGGTACAAGAGACCCAGTACTTC. This gives the protein CTSSSGVQETQYF.

The V gene is TRBV14, the J gene TRBJ2-3; no clear D gene. With 3 bases removed from V and 4 bases from J, the gap between germline ends came to 8 bases. The CDR3 is made up of 13 amino acids. Per germline, CDR1 SGHDN and CDR2 FVKESK. This CDR3 reads CASSHTLSDTQYF. The DNA of the CDR3 is TGTGCCAGCAGCCATACCCTTTCAGATACGCAGTATTTT.

As regards this clonotype: A single base separates this from a much larger clone, so it may be a read error. This sequence joins TRBV20-1 and TRBJ2-7, with D maybe TRBD2 (5 bases). CDR1 is DFQATT, CDR2 SNEGSKA, per germline (reference sequence). The CDR3 contains 12 residues. The DNA for the CDR3 is TGCAGTGCTAGGAAGGACTCCTACAAGCAGTACTTC. Translating gives CSARKDSYKQYF.

The rearrangement uses TRBV12-3 or TRBV12-4 and TRBJ2-6; TRBD2 is a possible D gene (6 bases). The CDR3 loop spans 17 amino acids. The V end lost 9 bases, the J end lost 0 bases, and 18 bases lay between the germline ends. CDR3 bases: TGTGCCAGACCTGAAGCGGGCGAAAGCTCTGGGGCCAACGTCCTGACTTTC. Residues: CARPEAGESSGANVLTF.

The table lists this clonotype with many counts. The chain has TRBV28 and TRBJ2-3; D is unresolved. The CDR3 loop spans 14 amino acids. Germline V lookup: CDR1 MDHEN, CDR2 SYDVKM. V was trimmed by 7 bases and J by 2 bases, leaving 13 bases between them. CDR3 loop: CASILRANTDTQYF. CDR3 coding DNA: TGTGCCAGCATCCTTAGGGCTAACACAGATACGCAGTATTTT. Together with reference TRBV28 and TRBJ2-3, the CDR3 gives the full variable domain: DVKVTQSSRYLVKRTGEKVFLECVQDMDHENMFWYRQDPGLGLRLIYFSYDVKMKEKGDIPEGYSVSREKKERFSLILESASTNQTSMYLCASILRANTDTQYFGPGTRLTVL.

In the case of this clonotype: A read error may explain this, as a much larger clone is one base away. CDR3 protein: CASRGVGQMYQATQYF. As DNA, the CDR3 is TGCGCCAGCAGGGGGGTAGGGCAGATGTACCAAGCGACCCAGTACTTC. The V call is TRBV5-1, the J call TRBJ2-5, with D tentatively TRBD1 or TRBD2 (5 bases each). CDR1 and CDR2 from the germline V gene are SGHRS and YFSETQ. The CDR3 sequence is 16 residues long.

A few counts support this clonotype. The chain uses TRBV20-1 and TRBJ2-1; D might be TRBD1 (5 bases). Germline V lookup: CDR1 DFQATT, CDR2 SNEGSKA (reference sequence). The CDR3 extends over 14 amino acids. V lost 6 bases and J lost 3, with 15 bases in between. As DNA, the CDR3 is TGCAGTGCGGGTGGGCAGGGTCGCTACAATGAGCAGTTCTTC. Its translation is CSAGGQGRYNEQFF.

In its sample, this clonotype was seen a few times. This chain joins TRBV30 and TRBJ1-1; the D is unclear. This CDR3 contains 12 residues. V was trimmed by 3 bases and J by 5 bases, leaving 10 bases between them. Germline values: CDR1 GTSNPN, CDR2 SVGIG (reference sequence). The CDR3 DNA sequence: TGTGCCTGGAGGGCTAGGAAGACTGAAGCTTTCTTT. It is translated as CAWRARKTEAFF.

Concerning this clonotype itself: Being one base from a much bigger clone, this may be a read error. The chain carries TRBV20-1 and TRBJ2-1, with a possible D match to TRBD2 (5 bases). CDR3 length: 11 amino acids. Germline V gene lookup returns CDR1 DFQATT and CDR2 SNEGSKA (reference sequence). CDR3 DNA sequence: TGCAGTGCGGAAGAGGGCGAGGAGCGGTTCTTC. This sequence encodes CSAEEGEERFF.

This clonotype was seen a single time. This may come from a read error, since a much larger clone is one base off. The rearrangement joins TRBV12-3 or TRBV12-4 to TRBJ2-5; D is unresolved. The DNA end is more similar to TRBJ2-1, so the J call may be wrong. The CDR3 runs 13 residues. In nucleotides, the CDR3 is TGTGCCAGCAGTTTCGTCTCCCAAGAGACCCAGTTCTTC. Protein sequence: CASSFVSQETQFF.

This clonotype was observed a single time. It may be a read error: a sequence one base away is much more abundant. This sequence joins TRBV6-2 or TRBV6-3 and TRBJ1-4; D call uncertain. The CDR3 extends over 12 amino acids. Germline-derived CDR1 and CDR2 are MNHEY and SVGEGT. For the CDR3, the DNA is TGTGCCTGCAGTTACGTGGGAAACAAACTGTTTTTT. Protein product: CACSYVGNKLFF.

This clonotype showed up just a few times. The chain links TRBV5-1 to TRBJ1-1, with D hard to call. The CDR3 contains 13 residues. V lost 2 bases and J lost 0, with 5 bases in between. Germline values: CDR1 SGHRS, CDR2 YFSETQ. DNA of the CDR3: TGCGCCAGCAGCTTTCAGATGAACACTGAAGCTTTCTTT. Translation gives CASSFQMNTEAFF.

The chain links TRBV11-2 to TRBJ2-1; TRBD1 agrees at 8 bases. V lost 7 bases and J lost 2; bases outside the gene matches: 1. The CDR3 has 13 amino acids. Germline values: CDR1 SGHAT, CDR2 FQNNGV. DNA of the CDR3: TGTGCCAGCAACAGGGGGACCTACAATGAGCAGTTCTTC. It encodes CASNRGTYNEQFF.